This T cell receptor (beta chain) was captured by sequencing in a study of PD-1 blockade in classical Hodgkin lymphoma. In this sample, this clone turned up a few times. Time point meaning: cycle 4 day 1 (C4D1), after less than 7 weeks of nivolumab. All trial patients relapsed after autologous stem cell transplantation. The data were produced by immunoSEQ multiplex PCR, yet TCRdb's version contains in-frame clones alone and is incomplete. Of about 93,000 clones listed, around 80% are singletons. The CDR3 is made up of 13 amino acids. The ends were cut back, 1 base at V and 1 base at J, with 5 bases in the middle. CDR1 SGHRS and CDR2 YFSETQ come from the germline V gene.

The sample consisted of peripheral blood mononuclear cells (PBMCs), taken before the fourth cycle of nivolumab. V gene TRBV5-1 combines with J gene TRBJ1-1; D remains unclear. This clonotype was sampled from a human donor with classical Hodgkin lymphoma. Here the CDR3 DNA reads TGCGCCAGCAGCTTGTACAGGAACACTGAAGCTTTCTTT. The encoded protein is CASSLYRNTEAFF.